A selection of T cell receptor beta chains follows, all from one sample in a study of cytomegalovirus exposure and HLA in healthy donors. Generated by immunoSEQ multiplex PCR, the TCRdb table keeps only in-frame clones and is missing some. Of fewer than 140,000 clones listed, roughly 70% are singletons. Material for sequencing was PBMCs. Receptor source: a male donor in good health and CMV-seropositive. Each CDR3 is given with its conserved first and last residue. D genes are given only for firm matches. Not all rows give a size; the values are once, few, many and, for expanded clones, a class.

v_call: TRBV11-3; j_call: TRBJ2-2; clone_size: NA; d_call: TRBD1; cdr3_nt: TGTGCCAGCAGCTTAGGCGGACAGGCGGGCACCGGGGAGCTGTTTTTT; cdr3_aa: CASSLGGQAGTGELFF
v_call: TRBV6-6; j_call: TRBJ2-7; clone_size: NA; d_call: NA; cdr3_nt: TGTGCCAGCAGATGGAGGGGCGAGCAGTACTTC; cdr3_aa: CASRWRGEQYF
v_call: TRBV19; j_call: TRBJ1-1; clone_size: NA; d_call: NA; cdr3_nt: TGTGCCAGTCGGGACGGACAGATGAACACTGAAGCTTTCTTT; cdr3_aa: CASRDGQMNTEAFF
v_call: TRBV28; j_call: TRBJ1-1; clone_size: few; d_call: NA; cdr3_nt: TGTGCCAGCAGTTTTATCGAGGGTAACACTGAAGCTTTCTTT; cdr3_aa: CASSFIEGNTEAFF
v_call: TRBV6-6; j_call: TRBJ1-1; clone_size: NA; d_call: NA; cdr3_nt: TGTGCCAGCAGCCCCCTTTCTGAAGCTTTCTTT; cdr3_aa: CASSPLSEAFF
v_call: TRBV5-8; j_call: TRBJ2-7; clone_size: NA; d_call: NA; cdr3_nt: TGTGCCAGCAGCTTCAGGGTTCGATCCTACGAGCAGTACTTC; cdr3_aa: CASSFRVRSYEQYF
v_call: TRBV28; j_call: TRBJ1-1; clone_size: NA; d_call: NA; cdr3_nt: TGTGCCAGCAGTTTAGCAGGGGTCCCGACTGAAGCTTTCTTT; cdr3_aa: CASSLAGVPTEAFF
v_call: TRBV4-1; j_call: TRBJ2-3; clone_size: NA; d_call: NA; cdr3_nt: TGCGCCAGCAGCCAAGCGGCTGCAGCGCGCACAGATACGCAGTATTTT; cdr3_aa: CASSQAAAARTDTQYF
v_call: TRBV30; j_call: TRBJ2-7; clone_size: NA; d_call: TRBD1; cdr3_nt: TGTGCCTGGAGTGGACTTCCTAAACCGGGACAGGGGGCTCCTGGGGTCTACGAGCAGTACTTC; cdr3_aa: CAWSGLPKPGQGAPGVYEQYF
v_call: TRBV5-6; j_call: TRBJ2-2; clone_size: NA; d_call: TRBD1; cdr3_nt: TGTGCCAGCAGAAAACAGGGGGTAGACACCGGGGAGCTGTTTTTT; cdr3_aa: CASRKQGVDTGELFF
v_call: TRBV25-1; j_call: TRBJ2-7; clone_size: NA; d_call: NA; cdr3_nt: TGTGCCAGCAGTGATCTAACCTACGAGCAGTACTTC; cdr3_aa: CASSDLTYEQYF
v_call: TRBV6-1; j_call: TRBJ2-7; clone_size: NA; d_call: NA; cdr3_nt: TGTGCCAGCATTAGGGAGGGGGCCTACGAGCAGTACTTC; cdr3_aa: CASIREGAYEQYF
v_call: TRBV11-2; j_call: TRBJ2-7; clone_size: once; d_call: NA; cdr3_nt: TGTGCCAGCAGCTTAGTTCGGAGCGGAAATTCCTACGAGCAGTACTTC; cdr3_aa: CASSLVRSGNSYEQYF
v_call: TRBV6-1; j_call: TRBJ1-3; clone_size: NA; d_call: NA; cdr3_nt: TGTGCCAGCGGGCGGGCCCGCAGCTCTGGAAACACCATATATTTT; cdr3_aa: CASGRARSSGNTIYF
v_call: TRBV5-1; j_call: TRBJ1-1; clone_size: NA; d_call: TRBD1; cdr3_nt: TGCGCCAGCAGCCCGGGGACAGGGGATAGGCCTGAAGCTTTCTTT; cdr3_aa: CASSPGTGDRPEAFF
v_call: TRBV29-1; j_call: TRBJ1-2; clone_size: NA; d_call: TRBD1; cdr3_nt: TGCAGCGTTGCCCGGGACAGGGTCAACTATGGCTACACCTTC; cdr3_aa: CSVARDRVNYGYTF
v_call: TRBV6-6; j_call: TRBJ2-7; clone_size: NA; d_call: TRBD2; cdr3_nt: TGTGCCAGCAGTTTTAGCGGGGAACCCCGCGAGCAGTACTTC; cdr3_aa: CASSFSGEPREQYF
v_call: TRBV7-6; j_call: TRBJ2-3; clone_size: NA; d_call: NA; cdr3_nt: TGTGCCAGCAGCCCACGCGCAGATACGCAGTATTTT; cdr3_aa: CASSPRADTQYF
v_call: TRBV7-2; j_call: TRBJ2-7; clone_size: NA; d_call: NA; cdr3_nt: TGTGCCAGCAGCGGGGCGGCGGGATACTACGAGCAGTACTTC; cdr3_aa: CASSGAAGYYEQYF
v_call: TRBV10-3; j_call: TRBJ2-1; clone_size: NA; d_call: NA; cdr3_nt: TGTGCCATCAGTGAGTCTTGGTGGGGCGGACGCGATGAGCAGTTCTTC; cdr3_aa: CAISESWWGGRDEQFF
v_call: TRBV7-2; j_call: TRBJ1-1; clone_size: NA; d_call: TRBD1; cdr3_nt: TGTGCCAGCAGCTTCAGGACAGGGAACACTGAAGCTTTCTTT; cdr3_aa: CASSFRTGNTEAFF
v_call: TRBV5-1; j_call: TRBJ2-3; clone_size: once; d_call: NA; cdr3_nt: TGCGCCAGCAGCGGCGGTGGATCGAGCACAGATACGCAGTATTTT; cdr3_aa: CASSGGGSSTDTQYF
v_call: TRBV6-1; j_call: TRBJ1-2; clone_size: once; d_call: NA; cdr3_nt: TGTGCCAGCAGTGAATCAGGGAGGCCTAACTATGGCTACACCTTC; cdr3_aa: CASSESGRPNYGYTF
v_call: TRBV19; j_call: TRBJ2-6; clone_size: few; d_call: TRBD1; cdr3_nt: TGTGCCAGTAAGGACAGGGGGCGTTCCGGGGCCAACGTCCTGACTTTC; cdr3_aa: CASKDRGRSGANVLTF
v_call: TRBV6-1; j_call: TRBJ2-5; clone_size: once; d_call: NA; cdr3_nt: TGTGCCAGCAGTGATGGAGTCGAGACCCAGTACTTC; cdr3_aa: CASSDGVETQYF
v_call: TRBV6-1; j_call: TRBJ1-1; clone_size: NA; d_call: NA; cdr3_nt: TGTGCCAGCAGTCTACAGGGAGGGGGATACACTGAAGCTTTCTTT; cdr3_aa: CASSLQGGGYTEAFF
v_call: TRBV7-9; j_call: TRBJ2-4; clone_size: NA; d_call: NA; cdr3_nt: TGTGCCAGCAGCCCAAGGAAGGGGTCAGGCATTCAGTACTTC; cdr3_aa: CASSPRKGSGIQYF
v_call: TRBV6-4; j_call: TRBJ2-2; clone_size: NA; d_call: TRBD2; cdr3_nt: TGTGCCAGCAGGCAAACTAGCGGGTCCACCGGGGAGCTGTTTTTT; cdr3_aa: CASRQTSGSTGELFF
v_call: TRBV7-9; j_call: TRBJ2-1; clone_size: NA; d_call: NA; cdr3_nt: TGTGCCAGCAGCTTAGGTCACAGAGACAATGAGCAGTTCTTC; cdr3_aa: CASSLGHRDNEQFF
v_call: TRBV13; j_call: TRBJ2-3; clone_size: NA; d_call: NA; cdr3_nt: TGTGCCAGCACCGAACGGGGGGCGGTACTCACAGATACGCAGTATTTT; cdr3_aa: CASTERGAVLTDTQYF
v_call: TRBV7-3; j_call: TRBJ2-2; clone_size: NA; d_call: NA; cdr3_nt: TGTGCCAGCAGCCAACGACAAGGTGGGGAGCTGTTTTTT; cdr3_aa: CASSQRQGGELFF
v_call: TRBV29-1; j_call: TRBJ1-2; clone_size: NA; d_call: TRBD1; cdr3_nt: TGCAGCGTTGAGGGACAGGGATTCTATGGCTACACCTTC; cdr3_aa: CSVEGQGFYGYTF
v_call: TRBV19; j_call: TRBJ1-1; clone_size: NA; d_call: NA; cdr3_nt: TGTGCCAGTAGTATAGCCCCGGACGGAGGCACTGAAGCTTTCTTT; cdr3_aa: CASSIAPDGGTEAFF
v_call: TRBV11-2; j_call: TRBJ2-7; clone_size: NA; d_call: NA; cdr3_nt: TGTGCCAGCAGCCCGGCGGGAAATCGACGCGAGCAGTACTTC; cdr3_aa: CASSPAGNRREQYF
v_call: TRBV7-9; j_call: TRBJ2-7; clone_size: NA; d_call: NA; cdr3_nt: TGTGCCAGCAGCTTATCAGGGGACGAGCAGTACTTC; cdr3_aa: CASSLSGDEQYF
v_call: TRBV4-2; j_call: TRBJ2-3; clone_size: once; d_call: NA; cdr3_nt: TGTGCCAGCAGCCAAGATTGGCAGGGCACAGATACGCAGTATTTT; cdr3_aa: CASSQDWQGTDTQYF
v_call: TRBV29-1; j_call: TRBJ2-1; clone_size: NA; d_call: NA; cdr3_nt: TGCAGCGTCCCGAAGAGTAGTTATAATGAGCAGTTCTTC; cdr3_aa: CSVPKSSYNEQFF
v_call: TRBV9; j_call: TRBJ2-1; clone_size: once; d_call: TRBD2; cdr3_nt: TGTGCCAGCAGCGTAGCTTCCCGCGGGGGCTACAATGAGCAGTTCTTC; cdr3_aa: CASSVASRGGYNEQFF
v_call: TRBV7-3; j_call: TRBJ1-1; clone_size: NA; d_call: NA; cdr3_nt: TGTGCCAGCAGCAAACAGGGGAACACTGAAGCTTTCTTT; cdr3_aa: CASSKQGNTEAFF
v_call: TRBV5-1; j_call: TRBJ1-1; clone_size: NA; d_call: TRBD1; cdr3_nt: TGCGCCAGCAGCACCGGGACAGGGGCCTTGAACACTGAAGCTTTCTTT; cdr3_aa: CASSTGTGALNTEAFF
v_call: TRBV29-1; j_call: TRBJ1-2; clone_size: NA; d_call: NA; cdr3_nt: TGCAGCGTTGATCCGGACAGATATGGCTACCCCTTC; cdr3_aa: CSVDPDRYGYPF
v_call: TRBV4-1; j_call: TRBJ1-5; clone_size: NA; d_call: NA; cdr3_nt: TGCGCCAGCAGCCAAGGGGGGGTAGGGCCCCAGCATTTT; cdr3_aa: CASSQGGVGPQHF
v_call: TRBV7-6; j_call: TRBJ1-1; clone_size: NA; d_call: NA; cdr3_nt: TGTGCCAGCAGCTCGTCTAGGTCGACTGAAGCTTTCTTT; cdr3_aa: CASSSSRSTEAFF
v_call: TRBV7-9; j_call: TRBJ2-3; clone_size: NA; d_call: NA; cdr3_nt: TGTGCCAGCAGCTTATCTTACGGCCCACGGGCAGATACGCAGTATTTT; cdr3_aa: CASSLSYGPRADTQYF
v_call: TRBV5-5; j_call: TRBJ1-4; clone_size: few; d_call: NA; cdr3_nt: TGTGCCAGCAGCCTACAGGGTTTTAATGAAAAACTGTTTTTT; cdr3_aa: CASSLQGFNEKLFF
v_call: TRBV13; j_call: TRBJ2-7; clone_size: once; d_call: NA; cdr3_nt: TGTGCCAGCAGCTTAGACGGGACCTACGAGCAGTACTTC; cdr3_aa: CASSLDGTYEQYF
v_call: TRBV7-3; j_call: TRBJ2-5; clone_size: NA; d_call: TRBD1; cdr3_nt: TGTGCCAGCAGCTCCGGGACAGGACAGACCCAGTACTTC; cdr3_aa: CASSSGTGQTQYF
v_call: TRBV15; j_call: TRBJ1-4; clone_size: NA; d_call: NA; cdr3_nt: TGTGCCACCAGCAGTGCGCAGGGTGCGGCTAATGAAAAACTGTTTTTT; cdr3_aa: CATSSAQGAANEKLFF
v_call: TRBV7-9; j_call: TRBJ2-7; clone_size: once; d_call: TRBD1; cdr3_nt: TGTGCCAGCAGCTCACCTGGGACAGGGGGCCTCTACGAGCAGTACTTC; cdr3_aa: CASSSPGTGGLYEQYF